This T cell receptor beta chain came from a study of T cells after yellow fever vaccination. Study-wide background: Preparation of fractions with low cell numbers was performed using SMART-Seq v4 Ultra Low Input.

CDR1 and CDR2 (germline): GTSNPN, SVGIG (reference sequence). This CDR3 contains 14 residues. Trimming shortened V by 2 bases and J by 6 bases, and 11 bases separated the two germline ends. TCRdb redid the calling of the 5' RACE reads with MiXCR, one entry per CDR3 protein. The table shows approximately 300,000 distinct CDR3 sequences, with around 10% occurring only once. This receptor was obtained from a man aged 18 to 29 who received the YFV17D yellow fever vaccine. The chain carries TRBV30 and TRBJ1-6; D gene uncertain. The starting material was CD4+ T cells sorted from PBMCs, obtained 45 days after the yellow fever booster vaccination. The DNA for the CDR3 is TGTGCCTGGAGTAGGCAAGGAGGTAATTCACCCCTCCACTTT. It yields the protein CAWSRQGGNSPLHF.